This T cell receptor beta chain was identified in a study of cytomegalovirus exposure and HLA in healthy donors. The study, taken as a whole, reports: What TCR beta sequences reportedly achieved was accurate prediction of HLA-A and HLA-B alleles in most subjects. 87-base-pair reads could not separate some V segments, including TRBV6-2 and TRBV6-3. There were a few CMV-associated chains whose specificity for CMV antigens was confirmed in vitro.

The PCR employed 60 Vbeta primers together with 13 Jbeta primers. Clones were read by immunoSEQ multiplex PCR, and TCRdb kept only the in-frame ones, dropping some. Among 170,000 or so clones listed, around 80% were seen once. A remark on this clone: Its antigen is not identified. Other DNA sequences of this sample code for an identical CDR3.

V lost 2 bases to trimming and J lost 5 bases, with 10 bases between them. Germline V gene lookup returns CDR1 SGHTA and CDR2 FQGTGA. This CDR3 spans 13 amino acids. The receptor comes from a woman aged 50 to 65 in good health and CMV-seropositive. Sequenced input: PBMCs. V usage is TRBV7-3 and J usage is TRBJ2-7, with D possibly matching TRBD1 (5 bases). The CDR3 region has the DNA TGTGCCAGCAGCTTAGAGCAGGGAAACGAGCAGTACTTC. It encodes CASSLEQGNEQYF.